What follows is one T cell receptor (beta chain) and its context. This clonotype was counted a few times. This receptor's antigen is unknown. No much larger clone is present one base from it, and per-base qualities are unavailable. Its CDR3 holds 14 amino acids, cysteine through phenylalanine. Only the CDR3 portion is preserved as DNA: 42 bases, with reading frame beginning at the first base. CDR1 and CDR2 were assigned from the germline V gene as MGHRA and YSYEKL. V sheds 3 bases and J sheds 4 bases, leaving 9 bases between their ends. TCR beta CDR3 regions were amplified from RNA transcripts. For the first round of RT-PCR on the TCR CDR3, the HTBI primer set was used together with the Qiagen OneStep RT-PCR kit. Libraries were constructed in a second round of multiplex PCR, after which size selection and purification were carried out. Paired-end sequencing of the libraries was performed with 100 bp reads on an Illumina HiSeq2000. Under the source paper's analysis protocol: SOAPnuke was used to process the raw data, removing reads that contained adapters or uncalled bases, had a mean Phred below 15, or lacked an exact match to the constant primer or identifier. COPE v1.2.5 was used to merge high-quality paired reads, and clonotypes were defined as unique nucleotide sequences. MiTCR v1.1 was used to align the clonotypes against IMGT TRBV, TRBD and TRBJ reference segments. Only V-J combinations with frequency above 0.0001, covering about 99% of repertoires, were analysed. The TCS score was defined as the ratio of F50 (clonal expansion) to E x V (chaos), calculated using BLOSUM62-based TCRdist between CDR3 peptides within each V-J. Welch's t-statistics and random forest reduced several hundred V-J features to roughly 13, which were used in a naive Bayes classifier (R e1071). Thyroid-blood repertoire similarity was quantified with the Morisita-Horn index. Through fastp at Q25 and MiXCR, TCRdb rebuilt clones from the public reads, retaining in-frame beta chains. Rows merge per CDR3 protein into single entries with the most common DNA and genes. What appears here as the V and J calls and clone size reflects TCRdb's work, not the paper's. The sample has roughly 700,000 distinct CDR3 sequences on record, about a third of them singletons. Around 32% of the sample belongs to the ten largest clones.

The data derive from a study of T cells in Graves' hyperthyroidism and ophthalmopathy (dated by TCRdb to the late 2010s). Describing the broader study: Peripheral blood samples were taken at initial diagnosis, before any treatment was given. To identify distinguishing TCR V-J signatures, a discovery cohort of about 100 patients was used, comprising roughly 45 with Graves' ophthalmopathy and approximately 58 with stable Graves' hyperthyroidism. Whether ophthalmopathy could be predicted prospectively was tested in an independent validation cohort made up of fewer than 20 hyperthyroidism patients plus 17 patients who later progressed to ophthalmopathy. For training and testing, the 100 or so patients in the discovery cohort were randomly divided in a 7:3 ratio. The study also compared thyroid tissue and blood T-cell repertoires from roughly six Graves' hyperthyroidism patients. Once sampling was done, hyperthyroidism patients were given methimazole at a starting dose of 30 mg daily, whereas ophthalmopathy patients were given high-dose intravenous methylprednisolone. TCR Vbeta CDR3 sequencing of roughly 140 peripheral blood samples (under 45 ophthalmopathy, 75 hyperthyroidism and some 17 progressor patients) is reported in the paper.

Graves' hyperthyroidism was defined as stable when no progression to ophthalmopathy occurred over 18 months of follow-up. The hyperthyroidism patients were between 18 and 65 years old and newly diagnosed, with a disease duration of less than 2 months. The study excluded patients with uncontrolled infections, other autoimmune diseases, pregnancy or lactation. Diagnoses relied on clinical symptoms, serum thyroxine and TRAb, thyroid ultrasound and orbital computed tomography. Ficoll-Paque density gradient centrifugation was used to isolate PBMCs from approximately 10 ml of fresh peripheral blood. Total RNA was extracted using Trizol reagent, and RNA quality was assessed on an Agilent 2100 Bioanalyzer. What the research found in general, with its limitations: Sample size was not statistically predetermined, and blinding of investigators to group allocation was not performed. Blood samples also contained most of the expanded thyroid clonotypes (frequency above 0.001), which suggests that blood repertoires may reflect thyroid immune responses. In validation, the model predicted progression to ophthalmopathy with 60% to 71% sensitivity and roughly 72% specificity, a median of around 6.6 months before onset. Ophthalmopathy was separated from stable hyperthyroidism by a 13 V-J signature model, with approximately 86% sensitivity and 81% to 83% specificity obtained in cross-validation and 80%/75% obtained in testing.

The sequence links TRBV4-1 to TRBJ2-2; the D gene identity is not certain. Sample: blood. This clonotype was sampled from a woman between 35 and 50 years old with Graves' hyperthyroidism. The sequence in DNA is TGCGCCAGCAGCCAGGCTTCGGGCACCGGGGAGCTGTTTTTT. This sequence encodes CASSQASGTGELFF.